This T cell receptor beta chain was recovered during a study of control samples from healthy donors and cancer patients. This clone was detected only once. This CDR3 contains 14 residues. Trimming took off 2 bases at V and 6 bases at J, with 13 bases between the two ends. Looked up from germline, CDR1 is SGHTA and CDR2 is FQGNSA. Only in-frame clones appear in the TCRdb table, and some are missing; sequencing was by immunoSEQ multiplex PCR. The repertoire holds around 110,000 clones, with approximately 93% as singletons. Input material: blood. The source of this sequence is a man under 40 in good health. The chain links TRBV7-2 to TRBJ1-1; D gene ambiguous. The CDR3 here is CASSLNGGVAEAFF. CDR3 sequence (DNA): TGTGCCAGCAGCTTAAATGGAGGTGTCGCTGAAGCTTTCTTT.